This T cell receptor (beta chain) was sequenced in a study of T cells in Graves' hyperthyroidism and ophthalmopathy. This clonotype was picked up many times. This CDR3 is 15 amino acids long. The germline V and J ends were trimmed by 6 bases and 1 base, with 13 bases remaining between them. RNA transcripts served as the template for amplifying TCR beta CDR3 regions. The HTBI primer set served for first-round RT-PCR of the TCR CDR3. TCRdb re-called the multiplex PCR reads through MiXCR, storing one row per CDR3 protein. This sample has approximately 400,000 distinct CDR3 sequences, with about 14% found just once. Cells are PBMCs isolated from 10 ml of fresh blood.

Sample: blood. This clonotype originated in a woman younger than 45 with Graves' ophthalmopathy. The gene calls are TRBV12-3 or TRBV12-4 and TRBJ1-5, with D possibly being TRBD1 (5 bases). This CDR3 is CASSLQASSNQPQHF. CDR3 in DNA: TGTGCCAGCAGCCTACAGGCTTCGAGCAATCAGCCCCAGCATTTT.